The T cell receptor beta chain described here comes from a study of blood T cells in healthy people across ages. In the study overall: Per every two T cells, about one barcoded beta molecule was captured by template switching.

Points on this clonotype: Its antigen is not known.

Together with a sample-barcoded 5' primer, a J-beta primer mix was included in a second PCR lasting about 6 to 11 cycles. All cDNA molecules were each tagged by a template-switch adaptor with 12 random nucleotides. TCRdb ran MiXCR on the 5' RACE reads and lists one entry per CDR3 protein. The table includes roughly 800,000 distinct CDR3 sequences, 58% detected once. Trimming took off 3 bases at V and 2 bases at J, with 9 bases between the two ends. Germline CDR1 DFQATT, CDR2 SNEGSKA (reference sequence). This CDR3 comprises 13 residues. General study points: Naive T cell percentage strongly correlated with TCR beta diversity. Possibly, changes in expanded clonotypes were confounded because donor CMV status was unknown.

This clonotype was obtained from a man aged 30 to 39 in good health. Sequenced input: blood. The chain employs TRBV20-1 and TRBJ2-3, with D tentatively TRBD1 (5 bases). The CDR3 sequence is CSARGLITDTQYF. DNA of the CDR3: TGCAGTGCTAGGGGGCTTATCACAGATACGCAGTATTTT.